This T cell receptor (beta chain) was documented in a study of blood T cell repertoires in COVID-19. Across the whole study: Whether acute or convalescent, the COVID-19 samples came from the United States, Italy and Spain. T cells, B-cell-depleted T cells, or PBMCs provided the cDNA or gDNA that served as material.

The junction had 11 bases not matched to a gene; V was cut back by 5 bases and J by 3 bases. There are 16 residues in the CDR3. Germline V gene lookup returns CDR1 SEHNR and CDR2 FQNEAQ (reference sequence). Assay used: immunoSEQ multiplex PCR; TCRdb lists only in-frame clones, some missing. Of more than 100,000 clones detected, over 75% appear once; the ten largest clones hold 5% to 8%. The receptor's source is a human donor in a cohort sampled during active COVID-19. Material: peripheral blood. The rearrangement links TRBV7-9 to TRBJ2-7; 9 nucleotides line up with TRBD1. The CDR3 region is CASSETQGQGYYEQYF. CDR3 nucleotides: TGTGCCAGCAGCGAGACACAGGGACAGGGCTACTACGAGCAGTACTTC.